The 24 T cell receptor beta chains below come from one sample, sequenced in a study of immune evolution from preneoplasia to lung adenocarcinoma. Sequenced by immunoSEQ multiplex PCR; TCRdb stores in-frame clones only, minus some. The sample lists 4,300 or so clones, around 90% seen once, with about 3% in the top ten. Sequencing was carried out using FFPE invasive lung adenocarcinoma tissue. These receptors came from a person in their fifties with lung adenocarcinoma.

The chain employs TRBV6-5 and TRBJ1-2; a weak D match, TRBD1 (5 bases). V lost 2 bases to trimming and J lost 7 bases, with 14 bases between them. Germline assignment: CDR1 MNHEY and CDR2 SVGAGI. The CDR3 has 14 residues. CDR3 sequence reads: CASSYRGGPAGYTF. The CDR3 DNA is TGTGCCAGCAGTTACAGGGGAGGTCCGGCTGGCTACACCTTC.

The chain recombines TRBV5-6 with TRBJ2-3; D is unresolved. Trimming removed 0 bases at V and 0 bases at J, with 8 bases between. CDR1 and CDR2 (germline): SGHDT, YYEEEE. This CDR3 region has 15 residues. The CDR3 here is CASSLGWASTDTQYF. CDR3 sequence (DNA): TGTGCCAGCAGCTTGGGATGGGCTAGCACAGATACGCAGTATTTT.

The V gene is TRBV7-2, the J gene TRBJ2-1, with a tentative D call TRBD2 (5 bases). V lost 2 bases to trimming and J lost 0 bases, with 8 bases between them. Germline V gene data show CDR1 as SGHTA and CDR2 as FQGNSA. CDR3 size: 15 residues. In nucleotides, the CDR3 is TGTGCCAGCAGCTTAAGCGGAAGCTCCTACAATGAGCAGTTCTTC. Translated, it gives CASSLSGSSYNEQFF.

V and J are TRBV19 and TRBJ2-5; 14 positions match TRBD2. V shed 3 bases, J shed 5 bases, and the junction held 5 bases outside the gene matches. This CDR3 is built from 16 residues. Germline CDR1 and CDR2: LNHDA and SQIVND (reference sequence). CDR3 nucleotide sequence: TGTGCCAGTAGTATCTCGGGACTAGCGGGAGTGGAGACCCAGTACTTC. The encoded protein is CASSISGLAGVETQYF.

The rearrangement links TRBV15 to TRBJ1-2; TRBD1 matches at 7 bases. With 4 bases clipped from V and 2 bases from J, the junction kept 7 bases outside the gene matches. The CDR3 has 15 amino acids. In germline, CDR1 is LNHNV, CDR2 YYDKDF (reference sequence). CDR3 region: CATSNPQGGNYGYTF. In DNA form, the CDR3 reads TGTGCCACCAGCAATCCCCAGGGGGGCAACTATGGCTACACCTTC.

The J gene is TRBJ1-4, the V gene TRBV7-6, with D perhaps TRBD1 (6 bases). The germline CDR1 and CDR2 sequences are SGHVS and FNYEAQ. V was pared by 5 bases and J by 0 bases, with 13 bases between. This CDR3 is built from 16 residues. CDR3 sequence (DNA): TGTGCCAGCAGCCCGGACAGCCGCACAACTAATGAAAAACTGTTTTTT. Amino acid sequence: CASSPDSRTTNEKLFF.

This chain uses TRBV30 with TRBJ2-5; 7 bases map to TRBD2. The CDR3 is made up of 16 amino acids. Trimming took 0 bases from V and 1 from J; bases not matched to a gene: 8. CDR1 is GTSNPN, CDR2 SVGIG, per germline (reference sequence). CDR3 sequence reads: CAWSVLGGLVQETQYF. The CDR3 region has the DNA TGTGCCTGGAGTGTACTGGGAGGACTAGTCCAAGAGACCCAGTACTTC.

This clone appeared once. The V call is TRBV7-3, the J call TRBJ2-1; the D is unclear. The CDR3 is 15 amino acids. Germline loops: CDR1 SGHTA, CDR2 FQGTGA. Trimming left V 4 bases short and J 0 bases short, with 10 bases between. The CDR3 DNA follows: TGTGCCAGCAGCTCCGCTCCCAGCTCCTACAATGAGCAGTTCTTC. Its translation: CASSSAPSSYNEQFF.

V gene TRBV7-3 combines with J gene TRBJ2-3, with 9 bases that match TRBD2. The ends lost 1 base at V and 5 bases at J; junction bases unmatched: 7. The CDR3 has 16 amino acids. Per the germline V gene, CDR1 is SGHTA and CDR2 is FQGTGA. The CDR3 DNA reads TGTGCCAGCAGCTTAAATGCGGGAGGGCCGGAAGATACGCAGTATTTT. Translation gives CASSLNAGGPEDTQYF.

The chain couples TRBV7-8 to TRBJ2-2; the D is unclear. The ends were cut back, 2 bases at V and 2 bases at J, with 15 bases in the middle. This CDR3 spans 17 amino acids. CDR1 and CDR2 from the germline V gene are SGHVS and FQNEAQ. The DNA for the CDR3 is TGTGCCAGCAGCTTAAGGTTCGGCAGGCTTAACACCGGGGAGCTGTTTTTT. Protein: CASSLRFGRLNTGELFF.

This clone was counted a few times. This sequence joins TRBV10-2 and TRBJ2-7; D is unclear. The CDR3 totals 12 residues. Germline CDR1 and CDR2: WSHSY and SAAADI. With 5 bases removed from V and 0 bases from J, the gap between germline ends came to 5 bases. The CDR3 is CASSHYSYEQYF. CDR3 in DNA: TGCGCCAGCAGTCACTACTCCTACGAGCAGTACTTC.

Only a few counts were recorded for this clone. V gene TRBV29-1 combines with J gene TRBJ1-1; D remains ambiguous. Trimming removed 6 bases from V and 10 bases from J, with 12 bases in between. The length of the CDR3 is 10 residues. In germline, CDR1 is SQVTM, CDR2 ANQGSEA. This chain's CDR3 is CSVLEMGAFF. DNA of the CDR3: TGCAGCGTCCTGGAGATGGGAGCTTTCTTT.

The chain uses TRBV28 and TRBJ1-2; no definite D call. The germline V gene has CDR1 MDHEN and CDR2 SYDVKM. The germline V and J ends were trimmed by 3 bases and 0 bases, with 8 bases remaining between them. This CDR3 comprises 14 residues. The CDR3 loop is CASSFPGANYGYTF. The DNA for the CDR3 is TGTGCCAGCAGTTTCCCCGGTGCTAACTATGGCTACACCTTC.

CDR3 residues: CASSTTQGRGEQYF. The CDR3 DNA sequence: TGTGCCAGCAGCACCACACAGGGTCGGGGCGAGCAGTACTTC. The gene calls are TRBV7-2 and TRBJ2-7; the D gene is possibly TRBD1 (6 bases). The germline CDR1 and CDR2 sequences are SGHTA and FQGNSA. V was pared by 5 bases and J by 6 bases, with 17 bases between. This CDR3 is built from 14 residues.

V usage is TRBV29-1 and J usage is TRBJ2-5, with unresolved D. The DNA end is a closer match to TRBJ2-7, so the J assignment may be wrong. The germline V gene encodes CDR1 SQVTM and CDR2 ANQGSEA. The CDR3 is 11 residues long. CDR3 residues: CSAISSYEQYF. CDR3 DNA: TGCAGCGCAATAAGCTCCTACGAGCAGTACTTC.

This clone was recorded only once. The chain is built from TRBV20-1 and TRBJ2-3; D remains unclear. The CDR3 spans 11 residues. The V gene's germline CDR1 is DFQATT and CDR2 SNEGSKA (reference sequence). Trimming took 3 bases from V and 1 from J, leaving 2 bases between them. The CDR3 reads CSASGTDTQYF. The CDR3 DNA is TGCAGTGCTAGCGGCACAGATACGCAGTATTTT.

The CDR3 nucleotides are TGTGCCAGTAGTATAGTCGAACCTCAGCCCCAGCATTTT. This encodes CASSIVEPQPQHF. The rearrangement joins TRBV19 to TRBJ1-5; D gene unclear. Trimming stripped 1 base from V and 6 bases from J, with 7 bases between. The length of the CDR3 is 13 residues. Germline CDR1 is LNHDA and CDR2 is SQIVND (reference sequence).

The table lists this clone with a count of one. The chain is built from TRBV27 and TRBJ2-5; D not certain. Per germline, CDR1 MNHEY and CDR2 SMNVEV (reference sequence). V lost 0 bases, J lost 4 bases, and 6 bases lay in between. The CDR3 extends over 13 amino acids. The chain's CDR3 is CASSLSARETQYF. The CDR3 bases are TGTGCCAGCAGTTTATCCGCTCGAGAGACCCAGTACTTC.

J is TRBJ2-5 and V is TRBV14; possibly TRBD1 for D (5 bases). The end of the DNA fits TRBJ2-7 better, so the J call may be wrong. The CDR3 has 14 residues. The germline gives CDR1 SGHDN, CDR2 FVKESK. As DNA, the CDR3 is TGTGCCAGCAGTCCCGCCAGGGCGAGATACGAGCAGTACTTC. Protein product: CASSPARARYEQYF.

This clone occurred once. The rearrangement joins TRBV7-8 to TRBJ2-1; possible D gene TRBD2, 5 bases. Germline V gene data show CDR1 as SGHVS and CDR2 as FQNEAQ. CDR3 size: 15 residues. V lost 5 bases and J 3 bases, leaving 14 bases between the germline ends. The DNA of the CDR3 is TGTGCCAGCAGCATTCGCGGGCATAACTACAATGAGCAGTTCTTC. As protein: CASSIRGHNYNEQFF.

This clone was seen only a few times. The V gene is TRBV27, the J gene TRBJ1-1; D not resolved. Trimming shortened V by 4 bases and J by 0 bases, and 15 bases separated the two germline ends. The CDR3 is made up of 16 amino acids. Germline V CDR1 and CDR2: MNHEY, SMNVEV (reference sequence). This chain's CDR3 is CASSSRGRTLNTEAFF. CDR3 nucleotides: TGTGCCAGCAGTTCCCGTGGCAGGACCTTGAACACTGAAGCTTTCTTT.

This chain links TRBV4-1 with TRBJ1-1, with TRBD1 matching over 7 bases. CDR1 is MGHRA, CDR2 YSYEKL, per germline. Losses at the gene ends were 0 bases for V and 1 base for J; bases not matched to a gene: 14. This CDR3 has 19 residues. DNA for the CDR3: TGCGCCAGCAGCCAAGATCCCTACAGGGGCGCTACCGGGAACACTGAAGCTTTCTTT. This codes for CASSQDPYRGATGNTEAFF.

The J gene is TRBJ1-2, the V gene TRBV5-8, with TRBD1 matching over 8 bases. The CDR3 sequence is 14 residues long. The junction had 5 bases not matched to a gene; V was cut back by 0 bases and J by 7 bases. Germline lookup yields CDR1 SGHTS and CDR2 YDEGEE. The CDR3 DNA reads TGTGCCAGCAGCTTGGGACAGGGGTCGGTTGGCTACACCTTC. Translating gives CASSLGQGSVGYTF.

This clone has just a few counts. The genes are TRBV5-6 and TRBJ2-2; no reliable D call. CDR1 is SGHDT, CDR2 YYEEEE, per germline. V was shortened by 7 bases and J by 1 base, with 14 bases between the two germline ends. The CDR3 extends over 15 amino acids. The CDR3 spells CASQLSDLNTGELFF. CDR3 nucleotide sequence: TGTGCCAGCCAGCTTTCCGATTTGAACACCGGGGAGCTGTTTTTT.